Each of the 15 T cell receptor beta chains below was sequenced from the same sample in a study of T-cell reconstitution after alpha-beta-depleted transplantation in children. The TCRbeta library was prepared with unique molecular identifiers. TCRdb reanalysed the PCR reads using MiXCR and keeps one entry per CDR3 protein. Altogether roughly 160,000 distinct CDR3 sequences are present, over 8.5% being singletons, with the ten largest covering less than 15%. The sequences come from PBMCs, collected before TCRalphabeta/CD19-depleted stem cell transplant. The receptor source for this set is a boy aged 2-9 years with acute myeloid leukemia, due to receive a stem cell transplant.

This clonotype was seen at least ten times. The junction does not match germline at one end; this may be a read error. The chain links TRBV6-1 to TRBJ2-5; TRBD1 matches at 7 bases. Looked up from germline, CDR1 is MNHNS and CDR2 is SASEGT. The length of the CDR3 is 13 residues. CDR3 amino acids: CASISEIEGAPHF. In DNA form, the CDR3 reads TGTGCCAGCATCTCGGAGATCGAGGGGGCCCCCCACTTC.

The table lists this clonotype with many counts. The rearrangement uses TRBV27 and TRBJ2-6; maybe TRBD1 (6 bases). The V end was cut by 6 bases, the J end by 3 bases, with 15 bases between. This CDR3 contains 16 residues. Germline values: CDR1 MNHEY, CDR2 SMNVEV (reference sequence). CDR3 region: CASSAGVPGGANVLTF. The CDR3 bases are TGTGCCAGCAGCGCAGGGGTACCCGGTGGGGCCAACGTCCTGACTTTC.

This clonotype occurred many times. V gene TRBV7-2 combines with J gene TRBJ1-2; D unresolved. V shed 3 bases and J shed 10 bases, with 9 bases lying between them. This CDR3 is built from 11 residues. From germline, CDR1 is SGHTA and CDR2 FQGNSA. CDR3 nucleotide sequence: TGTGCCAGCAGCTTTGAAGGACCCTACACCTTC. Translated, it gives CASSFEGPYTF.

This clonotype was picked up many times. This chain links TRBV20-1 with TRBJ1-6; D gene uncertain. The CDR3 is made up of 15 amino acids. CDR1 is DFQATT and CDR2 is SNEGSKA in the germline V gene (reference sequence). Trimming took 1 base from V and 0 from J, leaving 7 bases between them. CDR3 sequence: CSARVELSYNSPLHF. The DNA for the CDR3 is TGCAGTGCTAGAGTAGAGCTCTCCTATAATTCACCCCTCCACTTT.

Remarks on this clonotype: This may come from a read error, since a much larger clone is one base off. The chain has TRBV12-3 or TRBV12-4 and TRBJ2-5, with D possibly matching TRBD1 (5 bases). V lost 5 bases and J 5 bases, leaving 15 bases between the germline ends. This CDR3 has 14 residues. The CDR3 sequence is CASSTEQDGETQYF. For the CDR3, the DNA is TGTGCCAGCAGTACGGAACAGGATGGGGAGACCCAGTACTTC.

For this clonotype: One end of the junction does not line up with germline, which may come from a read error. The gene calls are TRBV3-1 and TRBJ2-1; possibly TRBD1 or TRBD2 for D (5 bases each). From germline, CDR1 is LGHDT and CDR2 YNNKEL (reference sequence). The CDR3 covers 17 residues. CDR3 protein: CASCQDLGAGSYNEQFF. As DNA, the CDR3 is TGTGCCAGCTGCCAAGATCTCGGGGCCGGCTCATACAATGAGCAGTTCTTC.

This clonotype was observed at least ten times. This sequence joins TRBV7-3 and TRBJ2-5; 13 bases are a match to TRBD2. CDR1 SGHTA and CDR2 FQGTGA come from the germline V gene. V shed 2 bases and J 4 bases; nucleotides not matched to a gene: 4. The CDR3 length is 16 residues. The CDR3 protein is CASSLDRTSGRETQYF. DNA of the CDR3: TGTGCCAGCAGCTTAGACCGGACTAGCGGGAGAGAGACCCAGTACTTC.

Many counts were recorded for this clonotype. V gene TRBV28 combines with J gene TRBJ1-6; possibly TRBD1 for D (6 bases). This CDR3 comprises 14 residues. CDR1 MDHEN and CDR2 SYDVKM come from the germline V gene. Between the trimmed V and J ends, which lost 1 base and 7 bases, there was a span of 8 bases. The chain's CDR3 is CASSLYGGNSPLHF. The CDR3 coding sequence is TGTGCCAGCAGTTTATATGGGGGCAATTCACCCCTCCACTTT.

This clonotype came up many times. The J gene is TRBJ1-4, the V gene TRBV20-1; TRBD1 matches at 7 bases. The ends lost 6 bases at V and 6 bases at J; junction bases unmatched: 10. Germline CDR1 DFQATT, CDR2 SNEGSKA (reference sequence). The CDR3 contains 14 residues. The CDR3 sequence is CSASIGTEYEKLFF. CDR3 DNA sequence: TGCAGTGCGAGTATCGGGACAGAGTATGAAAAACTGTTTTTT.

This clonotype has at least ten counts. The rearrangement uses TRBV5-1 and TRBJ2-7; D gene ambiguous. The V and J ends lost 2 bases and 3 bases respectively, with 9 bases between them. The CDR3 is 13 residues long. Germline assignment: CDR1 SGHRS and CDR2 YFSETQ. CDR3 nucleotides: TGCGCCAGCAGCTTCCACCCCGACTACGAGCAGTACGTC. Its translation: CASSFHPDYEQYV.

The rearrangement uses TRBV3-1 and TRBJ2-3, with 10 nucleotides matching TRBD2. This CDR3 contains 17 residues. CDR1 is LGHDT and CDR2 is YNNKEL in the germline V gene (reference sequence). The V segment lost 11 bases and the J segment 2 bases; nucleotides outside the gene matches: 16. This CDR3 is CASTQDSSGGYTDTQYF. In nucleotides, the CDR3 is TGTGCCTCCACCCAAGATTCTAGCGGGGGATACACAGATACGCAGTATTTT.

This clonotype was found many times. The chain joins TRBV7-8 to TRBJ2-4; D remains ambiguous. V was shortened by 4 bases and J by 3 bases, with 10 bases between the two germline ends. Germline lookup yields CDR1 SGHVS and CDR2 FQNEAQ. The CDR3 contains 14 residues. The CDR3 DNA reads TGTGCCAGCAGCTCGGCAGCCAACAAAAACATTCAGTACTTC. Translation: CASSSAANKNIQYF.

This clonotype appeared many times. The gene calls are TRBV5-1 and TRBJ1-4; D gene ambiguous. V was shortened by 3 bases and J by 8 bases, with 17 bases between the two germline ends. From germline, CDR1 is SGHRS and CDR2 YFSETQ. The CDR3 is 15 amino acids. CDR3 loop: CASSSYGNGREKLFF. In DNA form, the CDR3 reads TGCGCCAGCAGCTCCTACGGGAATGGTCGAGAAAAACTGTTTTTT. The variable domain in full, with the rest retrieved from reference TRBV5-1 and TRBJ1-4, is KAGVTQTPRYLIKTRGQQVTLSCSPISGHRSVSWYQQTPGQGLQFLFEYFSETQRNKGNFPGRFSGRQFSNSRSEMNVSTLELGDSALYLCASSSYGNGREKLFFGSGTQLSVL.

The V gene is TRBV20-1, the J gene TRBJ2-3; 9 bases agree with TRBD2. The V segment lost 5 bases and the J segment 3 bases; nucleotides outside the gene matches: 18. CDR3 length equals 18 residues. Germline CDR1 reads DFQATT; CDR2 reads SNEGSKA (reference sequence). This chain's CDR3 is CSAVPLAGGPHETDTQYF. In DNA, the CDR3 is TGCAGTGCTGTGCCCCTGGCGGGGGGGCCACATGAGACAGATACGCAGTATTTT.

This clonotype was detected many times. The rearrangement joins TRBV28 to TRBJ1-5, with 7 bases that match TRBD1. Germline V gene sequence: CDR1 MDHEN, CDR2 SYDVKM. Germline trimming cut 3 bases from V and 0 bases from J; bases unmatched to any gene: 17. The CDR3 is 20 residues long. CDR3 protein: CASSFDRYGTDIFSNQPQHF. CDR3 nucleotides: TGTGCCAGCAGTTTTGATCGGTACGGGACAGATATCTTTAGCAATCAGCCCCAGCATTTT.